This note documents a single T cell receptor beta chain sequence. The data are from a study of blood T cell repertoires in COVID-19. Authors' analysis steps: Scientists estimated how many nucleated cells there were by amplifying reference gene primers. The assay was immunoSEQ multiplex PCR, and TCRdb's table has in-frame clones only and misses some. V, J and clone size derive from that table, while D and trimming were established from the DNA sequence. The data hold around 300,000 clones, with over 75% observed a single time. Recovered Cohort 3 donors showed two negative PCRs, clearance, or symptom resolution. The V gene's germline CDR1 is SGHKS and CDR2 YYEKEE (reference sequence). CDR3 size: 13 residues. V shed 0 bases and J shed 2 bases, with 5 bases lying between them.

The rearrangement joins TRBV5-5 to TRBJ2-5, with D uncertain. The sample taken for sequencing was PBMCs or T cells enriched from blood (not recorded which). The origin of this receptor is a man under 40 who had recovered from COVID-19. CDR3 nucleotide sequence: TGTGCCAGCAGCTTGGCGTCTCAAGAGACCCAGTACTTC. It encodes CASSLASQETQYF.